This T cell receptor beta chain was identified during a study of blood T cell repertoires in COVID-19. Sequencing used immunoSEQ multiplex PCR; TCRdb keeps in-frame clones, though not all of them. Of more than 35,000 clones in the sample, roughly four fifths were seen once. The CDR3 is made up of 13 amino acids. V shed 4 bases and J shed 3 bases, with 10 bases lying between them. This sequence originates from a woman of 80 years or more with acute or convalescent COVID-19. What was sequenced was peripheral blood. V gene TRBV12-3 or TRBV12-4 combines with J gene TRBJ2-7; D is possibly TRBD2 (5 bases). The CDR3 spells CASSSSGVYEQYF. Here the CDR3 DNA reads TGTGCCAGCAGTTCGTCCGGGGTCTACGAGCAGTACTTC.